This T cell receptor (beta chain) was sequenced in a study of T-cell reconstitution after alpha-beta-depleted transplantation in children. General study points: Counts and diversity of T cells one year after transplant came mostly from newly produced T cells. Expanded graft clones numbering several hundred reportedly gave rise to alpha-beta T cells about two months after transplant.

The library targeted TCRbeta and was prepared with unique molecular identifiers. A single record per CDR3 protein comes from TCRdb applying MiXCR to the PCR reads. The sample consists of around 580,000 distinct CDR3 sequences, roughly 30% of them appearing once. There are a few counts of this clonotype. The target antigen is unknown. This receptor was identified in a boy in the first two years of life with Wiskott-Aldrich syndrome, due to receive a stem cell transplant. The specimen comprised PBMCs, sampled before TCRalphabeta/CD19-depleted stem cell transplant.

Here the CDR3 reads CASSPYRGTQYF. In DNA form, the CDR3 reads TGTGCCAGCAGCCCGTATCGGGGGACCCAGTACTTC. V is TRBV7-2 and J is TRBJ2-5; TRBD2 is a possible D gene (5 bases). The length of the CDR3 is 12 residues. Germline lookup yields CDR1 SGHTA and CDR2 FQGNSA. Trimming cost V 5 bases and J 7 bases, with 11 bases left between them.